The 19 T cell receptor beta chains reported below all come from one sample, sequenced in a study of CD8+CD57+ T cells in acquired aplastic anemia. Before being chosen for sequencing, patients had shown CD8+CD57+ cell expansion by flow cytometry. Genomic DNA constituted the template upon which TCR beta VDJ and CDR3 profiling was performed. TCRdb used MiXCR to reprocess the reads, holding one entry per CDR3 protein. The data contain 150,000 to 180,000 distinct CDR3 sequences, approximately 52% of them seen just once; the ten biggest clones take up about 12%. The sample was sorted CD4+, CD8+, or CD8+CD57+ T cells (not recorded which) from PBMCs. These receptors all stem from a human donor with aplastic anemia.

This clonotype occurred a few times. This rearrangement joins TRBV15 to TRBJ1-2, with D possibly TRBD1 on 5 matching bases. The V gene's germline CDR1 is LNHNV and CDR2 YYDKDF (reference sequence). V lost 5 bases and J 4 bases, leaving 14 bases between the germline ends. CDR3 length: 14 residues. Here the CDR3 reads CATSPRAGSYGYTF. The CDR3 DNA is TGTGCCACCAGCCCGAGGGCAGGGAGCTATGGCTACACCTTC.

This chain uses TRBV24-1 with TRBJ2-1; D might be TRBD1 (6 bases). CDR1 is KGHDR, CDR2 SFDVKD, per germline. The V and J ends lost 3 bases and 5 bases respectively, with 16 bases between them. The CDR3 runs to 16 residues. Written as DNA, the CDR3 is TGTGCCACCAGTGATATCACAGGGATAGCCGACAATGAGCAGTTCTTC. Its protein product is CATSDITGIADNEQFF.

Concerning this clonotype itself: At one of its ends the junction is not consistent with the germline gene, which may arise from a read error. The chain combines TRBV7-9 with TRBJ2-7; D is tentatively TRBD1 or TRBD2 (5 bases each). The germline V gene encodes CDR1 SEHNR and CDR2 FQNEAQ (reference sequence). The CDR3 is made up of 13 amino acids. CDR3 sequence (DNA): TGTGCCAGCAGCTTTTACCGGGACCACGAGCAGCACTTC. Encoded protein: CASSFYRDHEQHF.

This chain joins TRBV20-1 and TRBJ1-6; D is unresolved. This CDR3 comprises 12 residues. CDR1 is DFQATT and CDR2 is SNEGSKA in the germline V gene (reference sequence). Trimming removed 5 bases from V and 17 bases from J, with 19 bases in between. This chain's CDR3 is CSASREGFSVHF. The CDR3 DNA is TGCAGTGCTTCAAGGGAAGGGTTCTCGGTCCACTTT.

CDR3 protein: CASSPGRGPVNTEAFF. CDR3 bases: TGCGCCAGCAGCCCCGGCAGGGGGCCGGTTAACACTGAAGCTTTCTTT. The rearrangement links TRBV5-1 to TRBJ1-1; 8 nucleotides agree with TRBD1. There are 16 residues in the CDR3. Trimming removed 4 bases from V and 2 bases from J; junction bases left unmatched: 10. Germline CDR1 and CDR2: SGHRS and YFSETQ. The full variable domain, rest sourced from reference TRBV5-1 and TRBJ1-1, is KAGVTQTPRYLIKTRGQQVTLSCSPISGHRSVSWYQQTPGQGLQFLFEYFSETQRNKGNFPGRFSGRQFSNSRSEMNVSTLELGDSALYLCASSPGRGPVNTEAFFGQGTRLTVV.

Concerning this clonotype: The conserved phenylalanine or tryptophan is not found at the CDR3 terminus, so this likely reflects a read error. V is TRBV2 and J is TRBJ1-1; no clear D gene. Germline CDR1 SNHLY, CDR2 FYNNEI. The CDR3 is 15 residues long. V was clipped by 6 bases and J by 0 bases, with 14 bases between them. The CDR3 loop reads CASSPNDPMNTEAFL. CDR3 bases: TGTGCCAGCAGCCCCAACGACCCGATGAACACTGAAGCTTTCTTG.

The chain combines TRBV10-3 with TRBJ2-1, with D tentatively TRBD1 or TRBD2 (5 bases each). The CDR3 sequence is 12 residues long. Germline lookup yields CDR1 ENHRY and CDR2 SYGVKD. Trimming cost V 8 bases and J 6 bases, with 11 bases left between them. CDR3 amino acids: CAIGGTGNEQFF. The CDR3 DNA reads TGTGCCATCGGTGGGACGGGCAATGAGCAGTTCTTC.

V is TRBV7-9 and J is TRBJ1-1, with D unclear. Germline V gene sequence: CDR1 SEHNR, CDR2 FQNEAQ (reference sequence). Trimming took 4 bases from V and 12 from J, leaving 12 bases between them. The CDR3 runs 11 residues. As DNA, the CDR3 is TGTGCCAGCAGCTCCGGAGGTCAGCCTTTCTTT. Amino acid sequence: CASSSGGQPFF.

The chain couples TRBV6-1 to TRBJ2-2, with TRBD1 as a possible D gene (5 bases). With 8 bases removed from V and 3 bases from J, the gap between germline ends came to 22 bases. The CDR3 consists of 17 residues. In germline, CDR1 is MNHNS, CDR2 SASEGT. CDR3 in DNA: TGTGCCAGCGGTCCTCAACAGGTTTACTCGGACACCGGGGAGCTGTTTTTT. It translates to CASGPQQVYSDTGELFF.

J is TRBJ2-7 and V is TRBV10-2; TRBD1 or TRBD2 may be the D gene (5 bases each). V was cut by 2 bases and J by 3 bases, with 8 bases left in between. The germline V gene encodes CDR1 WSHSY and CDR2 SAAADI. This CDR3 region has 13 residues. CDR3 nucleotide sequence: TGCGCCAGCAGTGAGGGGACCGACTACGAGCAGTACTTC. It specifies CASSEGTDYEQYF.

This clonotype occurred many times. The V and J genes are TRBV6-1 and TRBJ1-2, with D unresolved. This CDR3 contains 17 residues. CDR1 is MNHNS and CDR2 is SASEGT in the germline V gene. V was pared by 7 bases and J by 8 bases, with 29 bases between. The CDR3 DNA reads as TGTGCCAGCACCGAACGTCGGGAGCCCCGCCCCTTCCGGGGCTACACCTTC. This translates into CASTERREPRPFRGYTF.

This clonotype has at least ten counts. The rearrangement links TRBV2 to TRBJ1-1; TRBD1 aligns across 7 bases. The trim removed 7 bases at V and 0 bases at J, leaving 8 bases unmatched. Germline V gene lookup returns CDR1 SNHLY and CDR2 FYNNEI. This CDR3 region has 15 residues. CDR3 nucleotide sequence: TGTGCCAGCAATCGGAGAGGGGGCATGAACACTGAAGCTTTCTTT. Translated: CASNRRGGMNTEAFF.

As to this clonotype: Because it lacks the conserved phenylalanine or tryptophan at the end, this CDR3 is likely a read error. The chain is built from TRBV5-1 and TRBJ1-3, with 8 bases aligning to TRBD1. Germline V gives CDR1 SGHRS, CDR2 YFSETQ. This CDR3 is 16 amino acids long. The trim removed 6 bases at V and 2 bases at J, leaving 10 bases unmatched. CDR3 in DNA: TGCGCCAGCACCCCGTCAGGGGGCAGCCCTGGAAACACCATATATCTT. It specifies CASTPSGGSPGNTIYL.

This clonotype has a count of ten or more. This chain's CDR3 is CASSAGAPLHF. DNA of the CDR3: TGTGCCAGCAGCGCCGGGGCACCCCTCCACTTT. V and J are TRBV7-9 and TRBJ1-6; no firm D call. Germline V CDR1 and CDR2: SEHNR, FQNEAQ (reference sequence). CDR3 length: 11 residues. With 5 bases removed from V and 11 bases from J, the gap between germline ends came to 7 bases.

The chain is built from TRBV5-1 and TRBJ2-7; tentatively, D is TRBD2 (6 bases). The CDR3 covers 14 residues. Trimming removed 0 bases from V and 2 bases from J, with 9 bases in between. Per germline, CDR1 SGHRS and CDR2 YFSETQ. The CDR3 protein is CASSLGGVPYEQYF. The CDR3 DNA is TGCGCCAGCAGCTTGGGCGGGGTACCCTACGAGCAGTACTTC.

The V gene is TRBV7-9, the J gene TRBJ1-1; D uncertain. Germline V lookup: CDR1 SEHNR, CDR2 FQNEAQ (reference sequence). The CDR3 is 12 residues long. Trimming left V 1 base short and J 7 bases short, with 7 bases between. For the CDR3, the DNA is TGTGCCAGCAGCTTAGGCGGGGTTGAAGCTTTCTTT. Its translation is CASSLGGVEAFF.

This sequence joins TRBV4-3 and TRBJ2-1; 8 nucleotides align to TRBD1. Germline CDR1 is LGHNA and CDR2 is YSLEER. The CDR3 length is 15 residues. J gave up 12 bases and V 4 bases, and 14 bases lay outside the gene matches. The CDR3 DNA sequence: TGCGCCAGCAGCCGAGACGGGACAGGTCAAGGGGGGCAGTTCTTC. Amino acids: CASSRDGTGQGGQFF.

The sample holds many counts of this clonotype. J is TRBJ2-3 and V is TRBV11-2; 8 bases are a match to TRBD1. J was trimmed by 5 bases and V by 3 bases; bases with no gene match: 7. Germline V lookup: CDR1 SGHAT, CDR2 FQNNGV. The CDR3 is 15 amino acids. The CDR3 coding sequence is TGTGCCAGCAGCTTCGGACAGGGAGTGGGAGATACGCAGTATTTT. Protein: CASSFGQGVGDTQYF.

The rearrangement links TRBV4-1 to TRBJ2-7, with TRBD1 identical over 10 bases. Trimming at V came to 5 bases and at J to 8 bases, leaving 6 bases not matched to a gene. Germline V lookup: CDR1 MGHRA, CDR2 YSYEKL. There are 13 residues in the CDR3. CDR3 loop: CASSSDRGQQQYF. The DNA of the CDR3 is TGCGCCAGCAGCTCCGACAGGGGGCAGCAGCAGTACTTC.